The text below deals with one T cell receptor (beta chain). Its antigen is not known. These data belong to a study of blood T cells in healthy people across ages. In the study overall: Every two T cells gave about one barcoded beta molecule via template switching.

A second PCR, run for roughly 7 to 11 cycles, used a sample-barcoded 5' primer plus a J-beta primer mix. Tags on each cDNA molecule came from a template-switch adaptor with 12 random nucleotides. Each of the samples gave a minimum of 2.5 million paired-end reads that contained CDR3. In TCRdb, the 5' RACE reads were re-called with MiXCR into one record per CDR3 protein. The sample gives 800,000 to 950,000 distinct CDR3 sequences, under 40% of which show up once; 13% is in the top ten. Study-wide points: The percentage of naive T cells correlated strongly with TCR beta diversity.

The germline V and J ends were trimmed by 5 bases and 3 bases, with 4 bases remaining between them. Looked up from germline, CDR1 is DFQATT and CDR2 is SNEGSKA (reference sequence). The CDR3 is made up of 10 amino acids. Sequencing used blood. The chain carries TRBV20-1 and TRBJ2-5; D gene uncertain. The TCR sequence derives from a young man in good health. The CDR3 loop is CSAPKETQYF. DNA of the CDR3: TGCAGTGCTCCGAAAGAGACCCAGTACTTC.